A single sample is the source of the 26 T cell receptor beta chains below, sequenced in a study of regulatory T cells. Study-level points and caveats: In CD3G-deficient patients, conventional CD4+ T cells were enriched for hydrophobic CDR3 residues at positions 6 and 7.

Primers: 52 TRBV forward and 13 TRBJ reverse. Sequenced by immunoSEQ multiplex PCR; TCRdb stores in-frame clones only, minus some. Here the sample spans about 23,000 clones, roughly 90% being singletons. Antigen specificity for these receptors is unknown. Sample: conventional CD4+ T cells sorted from blood. Receptor source: a child aged 5-17 years with CD3G deficiency.

The rearrangement uses TRBV19 and TRBJ2-7; the D is unclear. The CDR3 totals 15 residues. The germline V and J ends were trimmed by 3 bases and 7 bases, with 19 bases remaining between them. In germline, CDR1 is LNHDA, CDR2 SQIVND (reference sequence). The CDR3 sequence: CASSISHTPAGEQYF. In DNA, the CDR3 is TGTGCCAGTAGTATTTCCCACACGCCCGCCGGTGAGCAGTACTTC.

The V and J genes are TRBV5-1 and TRBJ2-1; 7 positions match TRBD1. V lost 0 bases to trimming and J lost 10 bases; unmatched junction nucleotides: 4. This CDR3 is 13 amino acids long. Per the germline V gene, CDR1 is SGHRS and CDR2 is YFSETQ. The CDR3: CASSLGTGAEQFF. The CDR3 DNA reads as TGCGCCAGCAGCTTGGGGACAGGCGCAGAGCAGTTCTTC.

The chain carries TRBV28 and TRBJ2-2; D gene unclear. Germline values: CDR1 MDHEN, CDR2 SYDVKM. Deletions cut 7 bases from V and 3 bases from J, with 9 bases between. The CDR3 contains 13 residues. The CDR3 sequence is CASIRADTGELFF. For the CDR3, the DNA is TGTGCCAGCATTCGGGCGGACACCGGGGAGCTGTTTTTT.

CDR3 sequence reads: CASRDTGANVLTF. DNA for the CDR3: TGCGCCAGCAGGGATACCGGGGCCAACGTCCTGACTTTC. The J gene is TRBJ2-6, the V gene TRBV5-1; D not certain. The CDR3 consists of 13 residues. Trimming shortened V by 5 bases and J by 4 bases, and 7 bases separated the two germline ends. Germline lookup yields CDR1 SGHRS and CDR2 YFSETQ. Variable domain in full (rest from reference TRBV5-1 and TRBJ2-6): KAGVTQTPRYLIKTRGQQVTLSCSPISGHRSVSWYQQTPGQGLQFLFEYFSETQRNKGNFPGRFSGRQFSNSRSEMNVSTLELGDSALYLCASRDTGANVLTFGAGSRLTVL.

The chain has TRBV18 and TRBJ2-7, with a tentative D call TRBD1 (5 bases). The CDR3 covers 13 residues. The germline CDR1 and CDR2 sequences are KGHSH and LQKENI. Trimming took off 1 base at V and 9 bases at J, with 13 bases between the two ends. CDR3: CASSPLKGLWQYF. CDR3 bases: TGTGCCAGCTCACCACTAAAGGGGCTTTGGCAGTACTTC.

The V and J genes are TRBV11-2 and TRBJ2-7; 7 nucleotides line up with TRBD1. The junction had 9 bases not matched to a gene; V was cut back by 1 base and J by 6 bases. This CDR3 comprises 15 residues. The germline V gene has CDR1 SGHAT and CDR2 FQNNGV. CDR3 sequence (DNA): TGTGCCAGCAGCTTAGGGAGTAACAGGGGCCCCGAGCAGTACTTC. Its protein product is CASSLGSNRGPEQYF.

The V call is TRBV28, the J call TRBJ2-2, with D perhaps TRBD2 (5 bases). Trimming stripped 6 bases from V and 2 bases from J, with 16 bases between. The germline V gene encodes CDR1 MDHEN and CDR2 SYDVKM. CDR3 length equals 16 residues. The CDR3 nucleotides read TGTGCCAGCAGGCCCCGCAGATCGGGAAACACCGGGGAGCTGTTTTTT. This translates into CASRPRRSGNTGELFF.

The chain couples TRBV30 to TRBJ2-2; 7 bases fit TRBD1. Germline loops: CDR1 GTSNPN, CDR2 SVGIG (reference sequence). J gave up 6 bases and V 4 bases, and 5 bases lay outside the gene matches. The CDR3 has 13 residues. The CDR3 here is CAWNRGLAGELFF. The CDR3 DNA is TGTGCCTGGAACAGGGGTTTAGCCGGGGAGCTGTTTTTT.

The chain has TRBV5-1 and TRBJ2-2, with D possibly being TRBD2 (5 bases). The V gene lost 0 bases and the J gene lost 5 bases, with 11 bases spanning the gap. There are 15 residues in the CDR3. CDR1 is SGHRS and CDR2 is YFSETQ in the germline V gene. CDR3 bases: TGCGCCAGCAGCTTGGCCGAGGGCGTAACCGGGGAGCTGTTTTTT. Its translation: CASSLAEGVTGELFF.

The V gene is TRBV11-2, the J gene TRBJ1-1; D call uncertain. The CDR3 has 15 amino acids. Germline V gene sequence: CDR1 SGHAT, CDR2 FQNNGV. V was cut by 1 base and J by 3 bases, with 12 bases left in between. CDR3 loop: CASSLGSRGDTEAFF. The CDR3 region has the DNA TGTGCCAGCAGCTTAGGGAGCCGCGGTGACACTGAAGCTTTCTTT.

The chain carries TRBV4-1 and TRBJ2-6; 8 nucleotides align to TRBD1. Germline V gene sequence: CDR1 MGHRA, CDR2 YSYEKL. Unmatched junction bases numbered 1, after V lost 3 bases and J lost 0 bases. CDR3 length: 16 residues. The CDR3, as DNA: TGCGCCAGCAGCCACGGGACAGGCTCTGGGGCCAACGTCCTGACTTTC. Its protein product is CASSHGTGSGANVLTF.

The chain carries TRBV4-1 and TRBJ2-3; D not certain. V gave up 0 bases and J gave up 6 bases, with 7 bases separating them. There are 13 residues in the CDR3. Germline CDR1 reads MGHRA; CDR2 reads YSYEKL. CDR3 nucleotides: TGCGCCAGCAGCCAAGAATTCGATGATACGCAGTATTTT. It specifies CASSQEFDDTQYF.

The V and J genes are TRBV7-9 and TRBJ1-1, with 8 bases identical to TRBD1. Germline CDR1 is SEHNR and CDR2 is FQNEAQ (reference sequence). The CDR3 has 14 amino acids. Unmatched junction bases numbered 4, after V lost 5 bases and J lost 2 bases. The CDR3 region has the DNA TGTGCCAGCAGCCGTGGACAGGGCAACACTGAAGCTTTCTTT. This translates into CASSRGQGNTEAFF.

V usage is TRBV7-9 and J usage is TRBJ2-1; 10 bases match TRBD2. CDR1 is SEHNR and CDR2 is FQNEAQ in the germline V gene (reference sequence). The junction had 12 bases not matched to a gene; V was cut back by 4 bases and J by 9 bases. This CDR3 contains 16 residues. The CDR3 DNA reads as TGTGCCAGCAGCTCCGTAGCGGGAGGTCGGGGTGGTGAGCAGTTCTTC. Residues: CASSSVAGGRGGEQFF.

The rearrangement uses TRBV28 and TRBJ2-1; TRBD1 aligns across 9 bases. The CDR3 is 17 residues long. Germline CDR1 and CDR2: MDHEN and SYDVKM. V dropped 4 bases and J dropped 3; count of bases not matched to a gene: 10. Written as DNA, the CDR3 is TGTGCCAGCAGTTCCCGACGCGGACAGGGGTTCTACAATGAGCAGTTCTTC. Amino acid sequence: CASSSRRGQGFYNEQFF.

This clone was found a few times. This chain connects TRBV7-9 to TRBJ1-4; 7 bases align to TRBD1. The CDR3 length is 16 residues. J lost 5 bases, V lost 1 base, and 7 bases had no gene match. Germline loops: CDR1 SEHNR, CDR2 FQNEAQ (reference sequence). The chain's CDR3 is CASSLGTGARNEKLFF. The CDR3 nucleotides are TGTGCCAGCAGCTTAGGCACAGGGGCTCGGAATGAAAAACTGTTTTTT.

This clone was seen only a few times. V is TRBV6-5 and J is TRBJ1-1; D remains unclear. Trimming stripped 6 bases from V and 7 bases from J, with 15 bases between. Germline V lookup: CDR1 MNHEY, CDR2 SVGAGI. This CDR3 has 13 amino acids. CDR3 protein: CASSRGPEGEAFF. In DNA form, the CDR3 reads TGTGCCAGCAGCCGCGGCCCCGAGGGTGAAGCTTTCTTT.

The chain carries TRBV10-2 and TRBJ2-7, with D perhaps matching TRBD1 or TRBD2 (6 bases each). V lost 0 bases and J 12 bases, leaving 15 bases between the germline ends. CDR3 length: 13 amino acids. Germline V gene sequence: CDR1 WSHSY, CDR2 SAAADI. CDR3 amino acids: CASSESVTGALYF. CDR3 DNA sequence: TGCGCCAGCAGTGAGTCCGTAACGGGGGCTCTGTACTTC.

The chain employs TRBV5-4 and TRBJ2-7; D gene ambiguous. This CDR3 contains 10 residues. Germline CDR1 SGHNT, CDR2 YYREEE (reference sequence). V was trimmed by 6 bases and J by 0 bases, leaving 1 base between them. The CDR3 is CASTSYEQYF. In DNA form, the CDR3 reads TGTGCCAGCACCTCCTACGAGCAGTACTTC.

This chain connects TRBV6-1 to TRBJ2-1; D may match TRBD1 or TRBD2 (6 bases each). The ends were cut back, 8 bases at V and 9 bases at J, with 23 bases in the middle. The CDR3 extends over 15 amino acids. Germline lookup yields CDR1 MNHNS and CDR2 SASEGT. The CDR3 loop reads CASARVGVGGVEQFF. CDR3 nucleotides: TGTGCCAGCGCTCGGGTGGGGGTCGGGGGCGTTGAGCAGTTCTTC.

The chain recombines TRBV5-1 with TRBJ2-2; TRBD2 might be the D (5 bases). The germline CDR1 and CDR2 sequences are SGHRS and YFSETQ. Trimming stripped 4 bases from V and 8 bases from J, with 24 bases between. The CDR3 extends over 17 amino acids. This CDR3 reads CASSRASSFSKQGELFF. The CDR3 nucleotides are TGCGCCAGCAGCCGCGCCTCTAGCTTTTCAAAGCAGGGGGAGCTGTTTTTT.

The rearrangement links TRBV6-1 to TRBJ2-1; TRBD2 matches at 9 bases. CDR1 is MNHNS, CDR2 SASEGT, per germline. The ends lost 2 bases at V and 15 bases at J; junction bases unmatched: 8. The CDR3 is made up of 13 amino acids. CDR3 protein: CASSELAGLMAFF. The CDR3 DNA sequence: TGTGCCAGCAGTGAACTAGCGGGACTAATGGCGTTCTTC.

This chain connects TRBV28 to TRBJ1-5; 8 bases agree with TRBD1. Per germline, CDR1 MDHEN and CDR2 SYDVKM. The CDR3 length is 14 residues. The trim removed 6 bases at V and 5 bases at J, leaving 6 bases unmatched. CDR3 coding DNA: TGTGCCAGCAGCTCAGGACAGGGCTATCAGCCCCAGCATTTT. It is translated as CASSSGQGYQPQHF.

V and J are TRBV7-8 and TRBJ2-3, with 13 bases matching TRBD2. Germline CDR1 SGHVS, CDR2 FQNEAQ. J was trimmed by 7 bases and V by 5 bases; bases with no gene match: 6. The CDR3 has 15 amino acids. As DNA, the CDR3 is TGTGCCAGCAGCACTAGCGGGAGGGGCGGGAATACGCAGTATTTT. Protein: CASSTSGRGGNTQYF.

The chain uses TRBV28 and TRBJ2-7, with 8 bases fitting TRBD1. This CDR3 contains 14 residues. J lost 5 bases, V lost 5 bases, and 8 bases had no gene match. Germline V CDR1 and CDR2: MDHEN, SYDVKM. This chain's CDR3 is CASSKRDRFDEQYF. CDR3 sequence (DNA): TGTGCCAGCAGTAAACGGGACAGGTTCGACGAGCAGTACTTC.

By share of the sample, this clone is medium-sized. The V call is TRBV20-1, the J call TRBJ2-7, with TRBD2 identical over 9 bases. Per germline, CDR1 DFQATT and CDR2 SNEGSKA (reference sequence). V lost 7 bases, J lost 5 bases, and 3 bases stayed unmatched. The CDR3 loop spans 11 amino acids. CDR3 bases: TGCAGTGTAGCGGGAGACCACGAGCAGTACTTC. Protein sequence: CSVAGDHEQYF.